A single T cell receptor beta chain is shown here with its context. Its antigen is undetermined. The sample comes from a study of shared clonotypes between healthy human individuals. J gave up 0 bases and V 5 bases, and 6 bases lay outside the gene matches. From germline, CDR1 is KGHSH and CDR2 LQKENI. CDR3 length: 17 residues. Per the study methods: ImmunoSEQ yielded junction-only sequences lacking quality scores, so filtering differed. The assay was immunoSEQ multiplex PCR, and TCRdb's table has in-frame clones only and misses some. The D gene and trimming were derived from the DNA, and the V and J assignments and clone size from that table. The sample contains 2.3 million or so clones, 85% to 95% of which appear only once. Whole-study findings and limits: Naive subsets tended to show greater estimated richness than memory subsets.

The source material was naive CD4+ T cells from PBMCs. Subset of the sample: CD45RA+ positively selected. The J gene is TRBJ2-2, the V gene TRBV18, with 10 bases lining up with TRBD1. The TCR was taken from a man aged 18 to 29 in good health. Some clones in this sample may be carry-over from other donors' samples. DNA of the CDR3: TGTGCCAGCTCAGCCGGGACAGGGGCGACGAACACCGGGGAGCTGTTTTTT. Its protein product is CASSAGTGATNTGELFF.